A selection of T cell receptor beta chains follows, all from one sample in a study of beta chain features in type 1 diabetes. The assay was immunoSEQ multiplex PCR, and TCRdb's table has in-frame clones only and misses some. Among more than 250,000 clones listed, around 21% were seen once. Specimen: naive CD4+ T cells from blood. Receptors were obtained from a woman between 35 and 50 years old with type 1 diabetes. CDR3s include the opening cysteine and the closing phenylalanine or tryptophan. The D gene is left open where the match is weak. Part of the rows lack a size; the others show once, few, many or a class for expanded clones.

cdr3_nt cdr3_aa v_call d_call clone_size j_call
TGTGCCAGCAGCTTACTCCTAGCCGGGGAGCTGTTTTTT CASSLLLAGELFF TRBV7-9 . . TRBJ2-2
TGTGCCAGCTCATACGACAGAAGCTCCTACAATGAGCAGTTCTTC CASSYDRSSYNEQFF TRBV18 . few TRBJ2-1
TGTGCCAGCAGCGTCCAAGCAGGGAACATGAACACTGAAGCTTTCTTT CASSVQAGNMNTEAFF TRBV9 . few TRBJ1-1
TGTGCCAGCAGCGTCGACAGGAGCTCCTACAATGAGCAGTTCTTC CASSVDRSSYNEQFF TRBV7-2 . few TRBJ2-1
TGCAGTGCCCGGGACATTGAAGCTTTCTTT CSARDIEAFF TRBV20-1 . . TRBJ1-1
TGTGCCTGGACCGCTCGGGACAGGGGGCAAGAGACCCAGTACTTC CAWTARDRGQETQYF TRBV30 TRBD1 few TRBJ2-5
TGCGCCAGCGGAACCGGGACAGGGGGGGATCGGGCCCAGTACTTC CASGTGTGGDRAQYF TRBV5-1 TRBD1 . TRBJ2-5
TGTGCCAGCAGCTCATCCAGGGGCAACTATGGCTACACCTTC CASSSSRGNYGYTF TRBV7-2 . . TRBJ1-2
TGTGCCAGCTCACCGCAACTAGCGGGGGGATCGAACACCGGGGAGCTGTTTTTT CASSPQLAGGSNTGELFF TRBV18 TRBD2 . TRBJ2-2
TGTGCCAGTACCTCCGGGACTAGCGGGAGATACGAGCAGTACTTC CASTSGTSGRYEQYF TRBV19 TRBD2 . TRBJ2-7
TGTGCCAGTAGTTTCCAGAGTGGGACAGGGCCCTACGAGCAGTACTTC CASSFQSGTGPYEQYF TRBV19 TRBD1 few TRBJ2-7